This TCR beta chain was observed in a study of T cell responses to AZD1222 COVID-19 vaccine. Germline V gene sequence: CDR1 MDHEN, CDR2 SYDVKM. The junction had 5 bases not matched to a gene; V was cut back by 4 bases and J by 3 bases. This CDR3 region has 14 residues. Profiled with immunoSEQ multiplex PCR; TCRdb holds only in-frame clones, not every one. The sample includes about 150,000 clones, 88% of them seen just once. This clonotype was sampled from an adult in good health. The input for sequencing was peripheral blood, taken on day 0 of AZD1222 vaccination. The chain couples TRBV28 to TRBJ1-2; 7 bases line up with TRBD1. The DNA of the CDR3 is TGTGCCAGCAGTTGGCGACAGGGCTACTATGGCTACACCTTC. It is translated as CASSWRQGYYGYTF.